This is a list of T cell receptor beta chains from one sample in a study of cytomegalovirus exposure and HLA in healthy donors. TCRdb's copy holds only in-frame clones and misses some; the assay was immunoSEQ multiplex PCR. The sample contains roughly 150,000 clones, approximately 81% of which appear only once. The sequenced sample consisted of PBMCs. The receptors here all came from a male donor in good health and CMV-seronegative. Both conserved end residues are trimmed from each CDR3. D genes are given only for firm matches.

d_call	v_call	j_call	cdr3_aa
NA	TRBV7-2	TRBJ1-1	ASSRPGRNTEAF
TRBD2	TRBV29-1	TRBJ2-5	SVGLAETQY
TRBD1	TRBV9	TRBJ1-2	ASSVTGANSGYP
NA	TRBV19	TRBJ2-5	ASMQRDNHPQETQY
TRBD1	TRBV9	TRBJ1-1	ASSVGPGGQVTEAF
NA	TRBV7-2	TRBJ1-4	ASSPRRVTNEKLF
TRBD1	TRBV19	TRBJ1-2	ASSTPRGRRGGYT
NA	TRBV5-1	TRBJ2-3	ASSRNSAVTDTQY
NA	TRBV6-6	TRBJ2-2	ASTRTVGGELF
TRBD1	TRBV10-3	TRBJ2-5	AISPGQDQETQY
TRBD1	TRBV9	TRBJ1-4	ASSAFDRGEGEKLF
TRBD1	TRBV27	TRBJ1-3	ASKATQGPGNTIY
TRBD2	TRBV29-1	TRBJ2-7	SVKGLAGSYEQY
TRBD2	TRBV29-1	TRBJ2-1	SAGTSGSADEQF
TRBD2	TRBV19	TRBJ2-7	ASTIAGELGEQY
NA	TRBV5-6	TRBJ1-2	ASSSTGSDFYGYP
TRBD1	TRBV7-6	TRBJ2-5	ANRTGGRETQY
NA	TRBV5-1	TRBJ2-5	ASRTSRGQETQY
NA	TRBV9	TRBJ1-2	ASSDEEDLDGYT
NA	TRBV6-1	TRBJ2-6	ASSELWGRGTGANVLT
NA	TRBV4-3	TRBJ2-5	ASSQGQDQETQY
TRBD2	TRBV28	TRBJ2-5	ASSRDRGLAGAKETQY
NA	TRBV27	TRBJ1-3	ASSPRVLSGNTIY
TRBD1	TRBV7-8	TRBJ1-4	ASSTRTGRGGEKLF
TRBD2	TRBV9	TRBJ2-1	ASSVDPGGSYNEQF
TRBD1	TRBV27	TRBJ1-2	ASSRTGSGGYT
TRBD1	TRBV29-1	TRBJ2-7	SVAGTGLSYEQY
NA	TRBV9	TRBJ2-7	ASSVQGDTAYEQY
NA	TRBV29-1	TRBJ2-7	SVGSGPSYEQY
NA	TRBV6-5	TRBJ1-5	ASSTKRGAGQPQH
TRBD1	TRBV19	TRBJ1-2	ASSVDRDRGYGYT
TRBD1	TRBV5-1	TRBJ1-1	ASSWDSLNTEAF
NA	TRBV7-9	TRBJ2-5	ASSQTAGARETQY
TRBD1	TRBV30	TRBJ1-1	AWRQDRAATEAF
TRBD1	TRBV6-5	TRBJ1-1	ASRADRADTEAF
NA	TRBV27	TRBJ2-5	ASSLSREAETQY
NA	TRBV15	TRBJ2-7	ATSTSKSSYEQY
TRBD2	TRBV4-3	TRBJ2-1	ASSQGQRDNEQF
NA	TRBV5-1	TRBJ1-2	ASSLDAEYGYT
TRBD1	TRBV19	TRBJ2-7	ASSMGQGSYEQY
NA	TRBV15	TRBJ2-7	ATSRSNQGLYEQY
NA	TRBV5-1	TRBJ2-1	ASSFPGVQF
TRBD2	TRBV9	TRBJ2-2	ASSVAAGVGTGELF
TRBD1	TRBV7-6	TRBJ1-4	ASSSTGAGEKLF
TRBD2	TRBV4-2	TRBJ2-2	ASSSGLVGTIGTGELF
NA	TRBV7-3	TRBJ1-1	ASSLGPVNTEAF
NA	TRBV5-4	TRBJ2-5	ASRRLTQETQY
NA	TRBV4-2	TRBJ2-3	ASSQTRTDTQY
NA	TRBV18	TRBJ1-5	ASSISPQYRMINQPQH
NA	TRBV6-5	TRBJ1-6	ASSYARVVGSPLH
TRBD1	TRBV5-1	TRBJ2-7	ASSSRDRGTYEQY
TRBD1	TRBV2	TRBJ2-2	ASRGTGNTGELF
NA	TRBV6-5	TRBJ1-1	ASSYSGGGAF
TRBD2	TRBV4-2	TRBJ2-7	ASSETSGGSYEQY
TRBD1	TRBV28	TRBJ1-5	ASSSGDRVEQPQH